This TCR beta chain appears in the sequencing data of a study of immune heterogeneity within non-small cell lung tumors. Germline CDR1 is MDHEN and CDR2 is SYDVKM. J gave up 1 base and V 1 base, and 6 bases lay outside the gene matches. The CDR3 extends over 17 amino acids. The template for each sample was 500 to 700 ng of genomic DNA, which had been extracted from bulk tumor tissue. Several biopsies per primary tumor were taken during surgery, spaced as far apart as possible. Patients with untreated, newly diagnosed non-small cell lung cancer underwent curative surgery. The donors had newly diagnosed non-small cell lung cancer and underwent surgery intended to cure it. It was a multiplex PCR that amplified TCR beta CDR3, with 32 V and 13 J primers. TCRdb reprocessed the multiplex PCR reads via MiXCR and lists one record per CDR3 protein. In the table there are about 5,600 distinct CDR3 sequences, roughly 18% of which are singletons.

Study findings and constraints: Recurring identical dominant CDR3 beta clonotypes were observed across tumor sites within a patient, together with site-unique high-frequency clones. Most high-frequency T-cell receptor beta clonotypes were specific to a single patient. Local tumor mutational burden and local T-cell repertoire clonality showed a moderate significant correlation, R around 0.34.

Judged by abundance, this clonotype is medium-sized. Its matching antigen is unknown. The receptor was derived from a man aged 35 to 55 with non-small cell lung cancer. V and J are TRBV28 and TRBJ1-5, with 8 positions matching TRBD1. Material for sequencing was lung tumor tissue. Written as DNA, the CDR3 is TGTGCCAGCAGTTTATTCACAGGGGGTTTAAGCAATCAGCCCCAGCATTTT. This encodes CASSLFTGGLSNQPQHF.